The 14 T cell receptor beta chains reported below all come from one sample, sequenced in a study of shared clonotypes between healthy human individuals. Profiling relied on immunoSEQ multiplex PCR, and the TCRdb table lists in-frame clones only, not all of them. The sample gives around 1.4 million clones, 98% of which show up once; approximately 0.4% is in the top ten. Sequencing was carried out using naive CD4+ T cells sorted from blood. As to subset: CD45RA+ positively selected. These receptors all come from a man between 25 and 39 years old in good health.

This chain links TRBV7-9 with TRBJ1-5; D remains ambiguous. The CDR3 covers 14 residues. Germline CDR1 is SEHNR and CDR2 is FQNEAQ (reference sequence). V shed 5 bases and J shed 0 bases, with 8 bases lying between them. The CDR3 bases are TGTGCCAGCAGCCTAAGTAATAGCAATCAGCCCCAGCATTTT. This sequence encodes CASSLSNSNQPQHF.

A remark on this clone: Other DNA sequences from this sample encode an identical CDR3 as well. This sequence joins TRBV6-5 and TRBJ2-7, with D unclear. The CDR3 sequence is 14 residues long. Germline V CDR1 and CDR2: MNHEY, SVGAGI. Deletions cut 0 bases from V and 0 bases from J, with 6 bases between. CDR3 bases: TGTGCCAGCAGTTACTCGACCACCTCCTACGAGCAGTACTTC. As protein: CASSYSTTSYEQYF.

On this clone itself: One end of the junction does not line up with germline, which may come from a read error. The sample carries other DNA sequences with the same CDR3. V and J are TRBV7-7 and TRBJ2-1; 12 positions match TRBD2. Germline V lookup: CDR1 SSHAT, CDR2 FNYEAQ (reference sequence). The CDR3 totals 15 residues. DNA for the CDR3: TGTGCTAGCAGCTTCGGACTAGCGGGATACAATGAGCAGTTCTTC. Translation: CASSFGLAGYNEQFF. The variable domain in full, completed from reference TRBV7-7 and TRBJ2-1, reads GAGVSQSPRYKVTKRGQDVTLRCDPISSHATLYWYQQALGQGPEFLTYFNYEAQPDKSGLPSDRFSAERPEGSISTLTIQRTEQRDSAMYRCASSFGLAGYNEQFFGPGTRLTVL.

The J gene is TRBJ1-5, the V gene TRBV2; no firm D call. This CDR3 has 13 residues. The V and J ends lost 7 bases and 9 bases respectively, with 16 bases between them. CDR1 and CDR2 (germline): SNHLY, FYNNEI. The CDR3 bases are TGTGCCAGCATGAACAACCGACTTTCGCCCCAGCATTTT. It translates to CASMNNRLSPQHF.

V usage is TRBV18 and J usage is TRBJ1-4; 7 bases line up with TRBD1. Germline V lookup: CDR1 KGHSH, CDR2 LQKENI. CDR3 length: 19 amino acids. The junction had 17 bases not matched to a gene; V was cut back by 1 base and J by 6 bases. The CDR3 region is CASSPQGATSATPDEKLFF. In DNA form, the CDR3 reads TGTGCCAGCTCACCACAGGGGGCTACCTCCGCAACTCCGGATGAAAAACTGTTTTTT.

J is TRBJ2-6 and V is TRBV7-9, with D unresolved. Per the germline V gene, CDR1 is SEHNR and CDR2 is FQNEAQ (reference sequence). This CDR3 comprises 14 residues. Trimming left V 5 bases short and J 2 bases short, with 7 bases between. The chain's CDR3 is CASSPRTGANVLTF. The CDR3 DNA is TGTGCCAGCAGCCCCCGGACTGGGGCCAACGTCCTGACTTTC.

V and J are TRBV18 and TRBJ1-4; no definite D call. The ends were cut back, 6 bases at V and 5 bases at J, with 13 bases in the middle. The CDR3 consists of 14 residues. The germline gives CDR1 KGHSH, CDR2 LQKENI. DNA of the CDR3: TGTGCCAGCTCTCAAACGGCGCAGAATGAAAAACTGTTTTTT. It yields the protein CASSQTAQNEKLFF.

The rearrangement uses TRBV5-5 and TRBJ2-3; D is perhaps TRBD2 (5 bases). This CDR3 has 14 residues. Trimming cost V 1 base and J 6 bases, with 12 bases left between them. CDR1 and CDR2 (germline): SGHKS, YYEKEE (reference sequence). CDR3 sequence reads: CASSLRSSSDTQYF. The DNA of the CDR3 is TGTGCCAGCAGCTTGAGATCTAGCAGCGATACGCAGTATTTT.

The V and J genes are TRBV27 and TRBJ2-3, with a possible D match to TRBD1 (5 bases). The V gene lost 4 bases and the J gene lost 7 bases, with 12 bases spanning the gap. CDR1 and CDR2 (germline): MNHEY, SMNVEV (reference sequence). This CDR3 is built from 13 residues. In DNA form, the CDR3 reads TGTGCCAGCAGTTCCTCTAGGGGTTATACGCAGTATTTT. It yields the protein CASSSSRGYTQYF.

The chain uses TRBV29-1 and TRBJ1-1; D is uncertain. This CDR3 has 13 amino acids. Per the germline V gene, CDR1 is SQVTM and CDR2 is ANQGSEA. Trimming took 8 bases from V and 0 from J, leaving 13 bases between them. The CDR3 loop reads CSTPDLLNTEAFF. The CDR3 DNA reads TGCAGCACCCCGGACCTACTGAACACTGAAGCTTTCTTT.

This sequence joins TRBV30 and TRBJ2-5, with 9 bases that match TRBD2. After removal of 2 bases from V and 5 bases from J, the junction contained 3 bases not matched to a gene. CDR1 and CDR2 from the germline V gene are GTSNPN and SVGIG (reference sequence). CDR3 length equals 13 residues. CDR3 sequence: CAWSFGLAETQYF. The CDR3 region has the DNA TGTGCCTGGAGTTTTGGACTAGCGGAGACCCAGTACTTC.

The chain recombines TRBV5-1 with TRBJ2-4; D not resolved. V was pared by 2 bases and J by 3 bases, with 15 bases between. This CDR3 comprises 16 residues. Germline values: CDR1 SGHRS, CDR2 YFSETQ. The CDR3 here is CASSLDRTWGKNIQYF. The CDR3, as DNA: TGCGCCAGCAGCTTAGACCGAACCTGGGGCAAAAACATTCAGTACTTC.

The chain carries TRBV27 and TRBJ2-3, with D possibly TRBD2 on 5 matching bases. Trimming removed 6 bases at V and 0 bases at J, with 13 bases between. The CDR3 consists of 15 residues. Germline assignment: CDR1 MNHEY and CDR2 SMNVEV (reference sequence). CDR3 nucleotide sequence: TGTGCCAGCAGAAATCGAGCGGCTAGCACAGATACGCAGTATTTT. It encodes CASRNRAASTDTQYF.

V is TRBV5-1 and J is TRBJ2-1; no definite D call. The CDR3 loop spans 12 amino acids. The V gene's germline CDR1 is SGHRS and CDR2 YFSETQ. Trimming removed 2 bases from V and 10 bases from J, with 10 bases in between. The CDR3 bases are TGCGCCAGCAGCTTACGTCCCAGAGAGCAGTTCTTC. It codes for CASSLRPREQFF.